A single sample is the source of the 26 T cell receptor beta chains below, sequenced in a study of graft-versus-host responses after intestinal transplantation. TCRdb's copy holds only in-frame clones and misses some; the assay was immunoSEQ multiplex PCR. Among 65,000 to 85,000 clones listed, about nine tenths were seen once. These receptors' targets are unknown. The sample here was unstimulated CD8+ T cells sorted from spleen or lymph node cells, taken before transplant. Source of these receptors: a human donor who was the organ donor for an intestinal transplant.

The chain recombines TRBV4-1 with TRBJ1-1, with D possibly matching TRBD1 (6 bases). The CDR3 is 13 amino acids. Trimming removed 5 bases from V and 4 bases from J, with 11 bases in between. CDR1 is MGHRA and CDR2 is YSYEKL in the germline V gene. Written as DNA, the CDR3 is TGCGCCAGCAGCGTACAGGGTCGCACTGAAGCTTTCTTT. Its protein is CASSVQGRTEAFF.

This clone was picked up one time. The rearrangement joins TRBV4-1 to TRBJ1-1; the match to TRBD1 covers 8 bases. This CDR3 region has 15 residues. Germline V lookup: CDR1 MGHRA, CDR2 YSYEKL. V dropped 4 bases and J dropped 6; count of bases not matched to a gene: 10. The CDR3 reads CASSPWTGNSAEAFF. The CDR3 nucleotides are TGCGCCAGCAGCCCCTGGACAGGGAACTCCGCTGAAGCTTTCTTT.

This clone was observed a single time. The rearrangement joins TRBV6-5 to TRBJ2-7; a possible D gene is TRBD2 (5 bases). The V gene's germline CDR1 is MNHEY and CDR2 SVGAGI. Between the trimmed V and J ends, which lost 5 bases and 7 bases, there was a span of 18 bases. This CDR3 contains 14 residues. DNA for the CDR3: TGTGCCAGCAGTGAAGAAGCTAGCTTGAGTGAGCAGTACTTC. It yields the protein CASSEEASLSEQYF.

This sequence joins TRBV27 and TRBJ1-5; TRBD1 matches at 8 bases. This CDR3 is built from 15 residues. The germline V gene encodes CDR1 MNHEY and CDR2 SMNVEV (reference sequence). V was clipped by 6 bases and J by 2 bases; unmatched bases: 6. The CDR3 sequence: CASRTGAEGNQPQHF. The CDR3 DNA is TGTGCCAGCAGGACAGGGGCTGAGGGCAATCAGCCCCAGCATTTT.

The V call is TRBV7-9, the J call TRBJ1-1; unclear D gene. The germline V gene encodes CDR1 SEHNR and CDR2 FQNEAQ (reference sequence). The CDR3 contains 13 residues. With 3 bases removed from V and 6 bases from J, the gap between germline ends came to 11 bases. Here the CDR3 DNA reads TGTGCCAGCAGCTTTTTTTTGGAACCTGAAGCTTTCTTT. It encodes CASSFFLEPEAFF.

The V and J genes are TRBV2 and TRBJ2-7; 7 bases agree with TRBD2. CDR3 length equals 15 residues. Germline assignment: CDR1 SNHLY and CDR2 FYNNEI. J was trimmed by 3 bases and V by 9 bases; bases with no gene match: 14. CDR3 nucleotides: TGTGCCAGGCAAACTAGCGCTGGTAACAACTACGAGCAGTACTTC. Residues: CARQTSAGNNYEQYF.

V and J are TRBV6-6 and TRBJ2-7; TRBD2 is a possible D gene (5 bases). Germline-derived CDR1 and CDR2 are MNHNY and SVGAGI (reference sequence). This CDR3 comprises 13 residues. Trimming took off 7 bases at V and 2 bases at J, with 12 bases between the two ends. The CDR3 loop is CASTNLGTYEQYF. CDR3 nucleotides: TGTGCCAGCACGAATCTCGGGACCTACGAGCAGTACTTC.

The J gene is TRBJ2-7, the V gene TRBV28; TRBD2 aligns across 11 bases. Germline CDR1 MDHEN, CDR2 SYDVKM. The J segment lost 7 bases and the V segment lost 3 bases, leaving 5 bases of the junction unmatched. The CDR3 covers 14 residues. The CDR3 DNA follows: TGTGCCAGCAGTTTTAGCGGGGGGGCCAAGGAGCAGTACTTC. Translated, it gives CASSFSGGAKEQYF.

The chain is built from TRBV7-6 and TRBJ2-5, with no clear D. This CDR3 is 14 amino acids long. Trimming cost V 5 bases and J 2 bases, with 12 bases left between them. The germline V gene has CDR1 SGHVS and CDR2 FNYEAQ. CDR3 coding DNA: TGTGCCAGCAGCGTAACACAGTCACAAGAGACCCAGTACTTC. It specifies CASSVTQSQETQYF.

The CDR3 protein is CASSRLGQLNTEAFF. In DNA, the CDR3 is TGTGCCAGCAGTCGTTTGGGACAACTGAACACTGAAGCTTTCTTT. The chain couples TRBV5-4 to TRBJ1-1; D is possibly TRBD1 (6 bases). Trimming removed 5 bases from V and 0 bases from J, with 14 bases in between. This CDR3 is 15 amino acids long. In germline, CDR1 is SGHNT, CDR2 YYREEE (reference sequence). The full variable domain, completed using reference TRBV5-4 and TRBJ1-1, is ETGVTQSPTHLIKTRGQQVTLRCSSQSGHNTVSWYQQALGQGPQFIFQYYREEENGRGNFPPRFSGLQFPNYSSELNVNALELDDSALYLCASSRLGQLNTEAFFGQGTRLTVV.

The gene calls are TRBV5-1 and TRBJ1-2, with D possibly being TRBD1 (6 bases). CDR1 is SGHRS, CDR2 YFSETQ, per germline. The CDR3 is 16 amino acids. Trimming took off 4 bases at V and 6 bases at J, with 22 bases between the two ends. The CDR3 coding sequence is TGCGCCAGCAGCCCCCCGGGCGGCATCTCAGGGGATGGCTACACCTTC. Its protein product is CASSPPGGISGDGYTF.

The CDR3 spells CASSQLDFSYNEQFF. In DNA, the CDR3 is TGTGCCAGCAGCCAGTTAGATTTCTCCTACAATGAGCAGTTCTTC. This chain uses TRBV5-6 with TRBJ2-1, with no clear D. Per the germline V gene, CDR1 is SGHDT and CDR2 is YYEEEE. The CDR3 runs to 15 residues. V lost 4 bases and J 0 bases, leaving 11 bases between the germline ends.

This rearrangement joins TRBV6-1 to TRBJ2-7; TRBD1 agrees at 7 bases. The V gene end was trimmed by 8 bases and the J gene end by 4 bases; junction bases not matched to a gene: 5. The germline gives CDR1 MNHNS, CDR2 SASEGT. The CDR3 is made up of 12 amino acids. This chain's CDR3 is CASGEGAYEQYF. CDR3 sequence (DNA): TGTGCCAGCGGCGAGGGGGCTTACGAGCAGTACTTC.

This chain connects TRBV28 to TRBJ2-3; 7 bases agree with TRBD2. The CDR3 contains 16 residues. The V gene end was trimmed by 4 bases and the J gene end by 5 bases; junction bases not matched to a gene: 12. Germline V gene sequence: CDR1 MDHEN, CDR2 SYDVKM. In DNA, the CDR3 is TGTGCCAGCAGTTGGGGGGAGGGGCTTGGAGGAGATACGCAGTATTTT. Residues: CASSWGEGLGGDTQYF.

This clone was counted only a few times. This sequence joins TRBV7-8 and TRBJ1-5; 8 bases fit TRBD1. The CDR3 is 15 amino acids. Trimming at V came to 3 bases and at J to 3 bases, leaving 4 bases not matched to a gene. The germline V gene encodes CDR1 SGHVS and CDR2 FQNEAQ. The CDR3 nucleotides read TGTGCCAGCAGCTTGGACAGGGTCAACAATCAGCCCCAGCATTTT. Its protein product is CASSLDRVNNQPQHF.

The chain uses TRBV13 and TRBJ2-2; D gene unclear. Germline V gene data show CDR1 as PRHDT and CDR2 as FYEKMQ (reference sequence). The CDR3 sequence is 14 residues long. Trimming stripped 0 bases from V and 4 bases from J, with 6 bases between. CDR3 bases: TGTGCCAGCAGCTTAGGGGGGATCACCGGGGAGCTGTTTTTT. Protein: CASSLGGITGELFF.

The rearrangement joins TRBV4-2 to TRBJ2-7; possibly TRBD2 for D (5 bases). Germline V gene sequence: CDR1 LGHNA, CDR2 YNFKEQ. Trimming pared 0 bases from V and 6 bases from J, leaving 12 bases between. The CDR3 has 14 amino acids. The CDR3 reads CASSQDWTDIEQYF. DNA of the CDR3: TGTGCCAGCAGCCAAGATTGGACTGACATCGAGCAGTACTTC.

V is TRBV28 and J is TRBJ1-1; maybe TRBD1 (5 bases). Germline CDR1 reads MDHEN; CDR2 reads SYDVKM. The CDR3 has 15 residues. V shed 2 bases and J shed 3 bases, with 13 bases lying between them. The CDR3 bases are TGTGCCAGCAGTTTAGGGACGGGATTATACACTGAAGCTTTCTTT. This encodes CASSLGTGLYTEAFF.

The V and J genes are TRBV7-8 and TRBJ2-5, with D hard to call. The CDR3 contains 13 residues. Germline loops: CDR1 SGHVS, CDR2 FQNEAQ. The V gene lost 4 bases and the J gene lost 5 bases, with 11 bases spanning the gap. The CDR3 DNA follows: TGTGCCAGCAGCTCCCCCGGTGGGGAGACCCAGTACTTC. Translated, it gives CASSSPGGETQYF. Looking up the rest from reference TRBV7-8 and TRBJ2-5 gives the full variable domain: GAGVSQSPRYKVAKRGQDVALRCDPISGHVSLFWYQQALGQGPEFLTYFQNEAQLDKSGLPSDRFFAERPEGSVSTLKIQRTQQEDSAVYLCASSSPGGETQYFGPGTRLLVL.

V usage is TRBV5-4 and J usage is TRBJ2-1; D unclear. Trimming stripped 3 bases from V and 6 bases from J, with 13 bases between. There are 14 residues in the CDR3. The germline V gene has CDR1 SGHNT and CDR2 YYREEE (reference sequence). As DNA, the CDR3 is TGTGCCAGCAGCTCGGTTGAACGGATCAATGAGCAGTTCTTC. Translating it yields CASSSVERINEQFF.

The V gene is TRBV5-8, the J gene TRBJ2-1, with a possible D match to TRBD1 (6 bases). The germline gives CDR1 SGHTS, CDR2 YDEGEE. The CDR3 has 13 amino acids. The ends were cut back, 3 bases at V and 5 bases at J, with 9 bases in the middle. The CDR3 sequence: CASSYRDNNEQFF. CDR3 nucleotide sequence: TGTGCCAGCAGCTACCGGGACAACAATGAGCAGTTCTTC.

The chain joins TRBV4-1 to TRBJ2-5; 12 positions agree with TRBD2. CDR3 length: 18 amino acids. Germline CDR1 and CDR2: MGHRA and YSYEKL. V was clipped by 3 bases and J by 2 bases; unmatched bases: 10. The CDR3 here is CASSHRLAGGPRQETQYF. In nucleotides, the CDR3 is TGCGCCAGCAGCCATAGGCTAGCGGGGGGGCCTCGACAAGAGACCCAGTACTTC.

The rearrangement uses TRBV7-2 and TRBJ2-7; a possible D gene is TRBD2 (6 bases). Germline V gene lookup returns CDR1 SGHTA and CDR2 FQGNSA. This CDR3 comprises 13 residues. Trimming took 5 bases from V and 7 from J, leaving 15 bases between them. Here the CDR3 DNA reads TGTGCCAGCAGCCACCACCGGGAGCCAGAGCAGTACTTC. It encodes CASSHHREPEQYF. Combining the CDR3 with reference TRBV7-2 and TRBJ2-7 gives the whole variable domain GAGVSQSPSNKVTEKGKDVELRCDPISGHTALYWYRQSLGQGLEFLIYFQGNSAPDKSGLPSDRFSAERTGGSVSTLTIQRTQQEDSAVYLCASSHHREPEQYFGPGTRLTVT.

The chain recombines TRBV4-1 with TRBJ2-1; 10 bases agree with TRBD2. The CDR3 loop spans 14 amino acids. Trimming cost V 6 bases and J 5 bases; bases outside gene matches: 4. Per germline, CDR1 MGHRA and CDR2 YSYEKL. The CDR3: CASSFGLADNEQFF. The CDR3 DNA reads as TGCGCCAGCAGTTTCGGACTAGCGGACAATGAGCAGTTCTTC.

In its sample, this clone was seen many times. The chain has TRBV4-1 and TRBJ2-1, with 12 positions matching TRBD2. CDR3 length equals 16 residues. Looked up from germline, CDR1 is MGHRA and CDR2 is YSYEKL. V lost 0 bases and J lost 7; bases outside the gene matches: 4. CDR3 DNA sequence: TGCGCCAGCAGCCAAGATTTTGGACTAGCGGGGAATGAGCAGTTCTTC. It specifies CASSQDFGLAGNEQFF.

The V gene is TRBV10-1, the J gene TRBJ2-2; 7 bases line up with TRBD2. V lost 5 bases to trimming and J lost 3 bases; unmatched junction nucleotides: 0. This CDR3 region has 13 residues. Germline V gene data show CDR1 as WNHNN and CDR2 as SYGVQD (reference sequence). CDR3 loop: CASSSGDTGELFF. The CDR3, as DNA: TGCGCCAGCAGTAGCGGGGACACCGGGGAGCTGTTTTTT.